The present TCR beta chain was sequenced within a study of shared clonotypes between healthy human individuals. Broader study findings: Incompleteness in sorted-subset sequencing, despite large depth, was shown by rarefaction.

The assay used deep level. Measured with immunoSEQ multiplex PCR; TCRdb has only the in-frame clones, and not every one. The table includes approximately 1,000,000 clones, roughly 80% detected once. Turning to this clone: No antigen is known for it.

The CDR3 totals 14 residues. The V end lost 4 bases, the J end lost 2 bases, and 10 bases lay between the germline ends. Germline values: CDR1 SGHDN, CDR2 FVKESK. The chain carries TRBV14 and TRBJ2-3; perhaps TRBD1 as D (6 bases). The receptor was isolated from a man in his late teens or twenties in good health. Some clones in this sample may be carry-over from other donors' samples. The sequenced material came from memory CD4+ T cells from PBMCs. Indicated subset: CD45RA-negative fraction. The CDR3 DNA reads TGTGCCAGCAGCCTCGGACAGAACACAGATACGCAGTATTTT. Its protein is CASSLGQNTDTQYF.